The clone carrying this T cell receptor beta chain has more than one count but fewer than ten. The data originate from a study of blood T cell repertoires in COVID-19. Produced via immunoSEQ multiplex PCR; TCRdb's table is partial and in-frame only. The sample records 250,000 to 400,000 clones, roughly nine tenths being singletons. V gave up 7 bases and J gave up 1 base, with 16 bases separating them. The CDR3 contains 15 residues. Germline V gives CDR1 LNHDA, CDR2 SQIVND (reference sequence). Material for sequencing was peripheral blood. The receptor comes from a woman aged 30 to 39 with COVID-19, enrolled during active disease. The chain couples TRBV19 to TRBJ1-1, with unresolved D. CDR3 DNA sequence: TGTGCCAGTATGGCGGGGTCGCCCGAGAACACTGAAGCTTTCTTT. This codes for CASMAGSPENTEAFF.